This TCR beta chain was found in a study of cytomegalovirus exposure and HLA in healthy donors. General study points: Specificity of three CMV-associated chains for CMV antigens was verified in vitro. Associated with cytomegalovirus, according to the listing, were 150 to 200 TCR beta chains. Most TCRs appeared rarely, but some public TCRs recurred in many donors.

Amplification used 60 Vbeta primers and 13 Jbeta primers. Data came from immunoSEQ multiplex PCR; TCRdb stores just in-frame clones and leaves some out. The sample's table shows approximately 120,000 clones. For this clone: The antigen is not known.

Trimming left V 2 bases short and J 4 bases short, with 11 bases between. Germline V gene lookup returns CDR1 SGHVS and CDR2 FQNEAQ. The CDR3 contains 14 residues. The chain recombines TRBV7-8 with TRBJ1-1, with D possibly being TRBD1 (5 bases). Sequenced input: PBMCs. The clonotype comes from a man younger than 35 in good health and CMV-seronegative. The CDR3 spells CASSLQSGGTEAFF. CDR3 DNA sequence: TGTGCCAGCAGCTTACAGAGCGGGGGCACTGAAGCTTTCTTT. Full variable domain (missing parts from reference TRBV7-8 and TRBJ1-1): GAGVSQSPRYKVAKRGQDVALRCDPISGHVSLFWYQQALGQGPEFLTYFQNEAQLDKSGLPSDRFFAERPEGSVSTLKIQRTQQEDSAVYLCASSLQSGGTEAFFGQGTRLTVV.